This T cell receptor beta chain was profiled in a study of graft-versus-host responses after intestinal transplantation. Study-level background: Induction using anti-thymocyte globulin, followed by tacrolimus and steroids for roughly 3 years, was given to all recipients.

Comment on this clone: Its antigen remains unknown.

The protocol was immunoSEQ multiplex PCR, while the TCRdb copy is restricted to in-frame clones and leaves out a portion. The data contain about 130,000 clones, approximately 91% of them singletons. The trim removed 6 bases at V and 6 bases at J, leaving 12 bases unmatched. This CDR3 is built from 15 residues. Looked up from germline, CDR1 is MNHEY and CDR2 is SVGAGI. The chain has TRBV6-5 and TRBJ2-7; TRBD2 matches 9 bases. This clonotype was obtained from a human donor who received an intestinal transplant. Specimen: unstimulated CD4+ T cells sorted from spleen or lymph node cells, collected before intestinal transplant. The CDR3 region has the DNA TGTGCCAGCAGGGCGGGACTAGCCCAACCTGGCGAGCAGTACTTC. Amino acids: CASRAGLAQPGEQYF.